A single sample gave rise to the 20 T cell receptor beta chains below, sequenced in a study of blood T cell repertoires in COVID-19 (dated by TCRdb to the early 2020s). Preparation of the library involved the immunoSEQ multiplex PCR assay. TCRdb took over this immuneACCESS table, retaining in-frame rearrangements with V and J assigned. Such tables are incomplete; in checked studies, under half of the missing clones stem from an unresolved V gene, and the remainder is unexplained. Counted in this sample were around 150,000 clones; about 84% of them appeared once. The ten largest make up about 9.3% of the sample. Input material: peripheral blood. These receptors came from a woman older than 75 in a cohort sampled during active or convalescent COVID-19.

This clone was detected a few times. V gene TRBV6-5 combines with J gene TRBJ1-2, with a weak D call TRBD1 (5 bases). The germline V gene encodes CDR1 MNHEY and CDR2 SVGAGI. Trimming removed 6 bases from V and 4 bases from J, with 15 bases in between. This CDR3 region has 14 residues. The CDR3 nucleotides are TGTGCCAGCAGAAGACAGAATGGCGGCTATGGCTACACCTTC. It yields the protein CASRRQNGGYGYTF.

The count of this clone is one. This chain joins TRBV5-6 and TRBJ2-1; TRBD1 matches 9 bases. The CDR3 totals 15 residues. With 4 bases clipped from V and 8 bases from J, the junction kept 10 bases outside the gene matches. Germline CDR1 and CDR2: SGHDT and YYEEEE. CDR3 DNA sequence: TGTGCCAGCAGCCTCGACAGGGGGATTTTCGATGAGCAGTTCTTC. Translated, it gives CASSLDRGIFDEQFF.

This clone was detected a few times. The gene calls are TRBV27 and TRBJ1-2; D remains ambiguous. V lost 6 bases and J 3 bases, leaving 14 bases between the germline ends. The germline V gene has CDR1 MNHEY and CDR2 SMNVEV (reference sequence). The CDR3 sequence is 14 residues long. CDR3 residues: CASSVQRYDYGYTF. The CDR3 DNA follows: TGTGCCAGCAGCGTACAGCGGTACGACTATGGCTACACCTTC.

This chain uses TRBV7-3 with TRBJ2-2; no definite D call. CDR1 SGHTA and CDR2 FQGTGA come from the germline V gene. Trimming stripped 5 bases from V and 4 bases from J, with 8 bases between. The CDR3 is 13 amino acids. The CDR3: CASSTYVTGELFF. The DNA for the CDR3 is TGTGCCAGCAGCACCTACGTCACCGGGGAGCTGTTTTTT.

The chain joins TRBV27 to TRBJ2-1; no firm D call. The CDR3 spans 14 residues. CDR1 and CDR2 (germline): MNHEY, SMNVEV (reference sequence). Trimming left V 5 bases short and J 4 bases short, with 12 bases between. CDR3 sequence reads: CASSPLRQYNEQFF. In DNA form, the CDR3 reads TGTGCCAGCAGTCCCTTGAGGCAGTACAATGAGCAGTTCTTC.

As regards this clone: Since the CDR3 does not end with the conserved phenylalanine or tryptophan, this likely comes from a read error. It is unclear where the CDR3 begins or ends on the DNA, so no DNA is shown, and the CDR3 is as TCRdb lists it. V and J are TRBV7-3 and TRBJ1-2. Germline V CDR1 and CDR2: SGHTA, FQGTGA. The CDR3 has 10 residues if both end residues are counted. The CDR3 here is CASSLRGCAP.

The rearrangement joins TRBV11-3 to TRBJ2-7, with 16 bases matching TRBD2. This CDR3 contains 17 residues. J was trimmed by 4 bases and V by 4 bases; bases with no gene match: 7. CDR1 and CDR2 from the germline V gene are SGHNT and YENEEA. CDR3 residues: CASSSGTSGGACYEQYV. DNA for the CDR3: TGTGCCAGCAGCTCTGGGACTAGCGGGGGGGCCTGTTACGAGCAGTACGTC.

The table lists this clone with a count of one. The chain has TRBV28 and TRBJ2-7, with 9 bases lining up with TRBD1. The germline gives CDR1 MDHEN, CDR2 SYDVKM. V gave up 6 bases and J gave up 3 bases; unmatched junction bases: 6. CDR3 length: 14 residues. The CDR3 DNA reads TGTGCCAGCAGCGGACAGGGGAACCTCTACGAGCAGTACGTC. Protein product: CASSGQGNLYEQYV.

The rearrangement links TRBV30 to TRBJ1-3; D gene ambiguous. Germline V lookup: CDR1 GTSNPN, CDR2 SVGIG (reference sequence). V lost 0 bases and J lost 0, with 18 bases in between. There are 18 residues in the CDR3. CDR3 bases: TGTGCCTGGAGTGTGCGGGTGGGCAGTGGGAGCTCTGGAAACACCATATATTTT. It is translated as CAWSVRVGSGSSGNTIYF.

J is TRBJ1-1 and V is TRBV7-6; D not resolved. The CDR3 length is 14 residues. The ends were cut back, 2 bases at V and 1 base at J, with 8 bases in the middle. Germline CDR1 reads SGHVS; CDR2 reads FNYEAQ. CDR3 coding DNA: TGTGCCAGCAGCTTAAGTGAGGGGAACACTGAAGCTTTCTTT. Translation: CASSLSEGNTEAFF.

The rearrangement joins TRBV5-6 to TRBJ2-1, with 7 bases fitting TRBD2. The CDR3 consists of 14 residues. J was trimmed by 3 bases and V by 4 bases; bases with no gene match: 4. Germline CDR1 SGHDT, CDR2 YYEEEE. CDR3 nucleotide sequence: TGTGCCAGCAGCCGGGACTACCGCTACAATGAGCAGTTCTTC. This sequence encodes CASSRDYRYNEQFF.

This clone was counted between two and nine times. V gene TRBV6-1 combines with J gene TRBJ2-5, with 8 bases that match TRBD2. V lost 1 base to trimming and J lost 2 bases; unmatched junction nucleotides: 3. Germline V gene data show CDR1 as MNHNS and CDR2 as SASEGT. CDR3 size: 15 residues. The CDR3 bases are TGTGCCAGCAGTGAAGTTGCGGGGGGTCAAGAGACCCAGTACTTC. Its translation is CASSEVAGGQETQYF.

This clone was recorded a few times. The CDR3 sequence: CAWRPGGQLNYGYTF. The CDR3 region has the DNA TGTGCCTGGAGGCCAGGGGGCCAACTCAACTATGGCTACACCTTC. The chain has TRBV30 and TRBJ1-2, with 8 nucleotides matching TRBD1. Germline V gives CDR1 GTSNPN, CDR2 SVGIG (reference sequence). This CDR3 is built from 15 residues. V lost 3 bases to trimming and J lost 2 bases; unmatched junction nucleotides: 8.

This chain connects TRBV19 to TRBJ1-1; D ambiguous. The CDR3 runs 13 residues. Between the trimmed V and J ends, which lost 6 bases and 7 bases, there was a span of 15 bases. Germline loops: CDR1 LNHDA, CDR2 SQIVND (reference sequence). The CDR3 region has the DNA TGTGCCAGTAGCTCCAGGCTTTCAGATGAAGCTTTCTTT. As protein: CASSSRLSDEAFF.

The chain links TRBV28 to TRBJ1-1; unclear D gene. The germline CDR1 and CDR2 sequences are MDHEN and SYDVKM. Trimming pared 8 bases from V and 4 bases from J, leaving 11 bases between. The CDR3 runs 12 residues. CDR3 DNA: TGTGCCAGCGGCCCCATGCTCACTGAAGCTTTCTTT. Translated, it gives CASGPMLTEAFF.

This clone was detected a few times. The chain couples TRBV7-9 to TRBJ2-5; no clear D gene. Germline V lookup: CDR1 SEHNR, CDR2 FQNEAQ (reference sequence). This CDR3 is built from 12 residues. Trimming cost V 10 bases and J 0 bases, with 9 bases left between them. Here the CDR3 DNA reads TGTGCCATCAGGTCGTACCAAGAGACCCAGTACTTC. Translated: CAIRSYQETQYF.

The sample holds a few counts of this clone. The same CDR3 can be traced to other DNA sequences in this sample. The V and J genes are TRBV3-1 (or the pseudogene TRBV3-2) and TRBJ1-2; D might be TRBD1 (5 bases). CDR1 and CDR2 (germline): LGHDT, YNNKEL (reference sequence). V was pared by 3 bases and J by 4 bases, with 12 bases between. The CDR3 is 14 amino acids. DNA of the CDR3: TGTGCCAGCAGCCAGGAAGCCACAGGCTATGGCTACACCTTC. It encodes CASSQEATGYGYTF.

The V and J genes are TRBV3-1 (or the pseudogene TRBV3-2) and TRBJ2-5; D might be TRBD2 (6 bases). Trimming cost V 8 bases and J 6 bases, with 10 bases left between them. Germline V CDR1 and CDR2: LGHDT, YNNKEL (reference sequence). The CDR3 runs to 11 residues. The CDR3 protein is CASERTKTQYF. CDR3 coding DNA: TGTGCCAGCGAGCGGACTAAGACCCAGTACTTC.

At least ten counts were recorded for this clone. The chain uses TRBV5-1 and TRBJ1-6, with a possible D match to TRBD1 (5 bases). The ends were cut back, 3 bases at V and 7 bases at J, with 26 bases in the middle. Per the germline V gene, CDR1 is SGHRS and CDR2 is YFSETQ. This CDR3 is 19 amino acids long. In nucleotides, the CDR3 is TGCGCCAGCAGCTACTCTGAAATCGGACAAAGCCGAAAAAATTCACCCCTCCACTTT. Protein product: CASSYSEIGQSRKNSPLHF. The whole variable domain, filled in from reference TRBV5-1 and TRBJ1-6, reads KAGVTQTPRYLIKTRGQQVTLSCSPISGHRSVSWYQQTPGQGLQFLFEYFSETQRNKGNFPGRFSGRQFSNSRSEMNVSTLELGDSALYLCASSYSEIGQSRKNSPLHFGNGTRLTVT.

CDR3 sequence: CASSFSGGLTEAFF. CDR3 DNA sequence: TGTGCCAGCAGCTTCTCCGGAGGCTTGACTGAAGCTTTCTTT. The chain carries TRBV7-2 and TRBJ1-1, with unresolved D. Germline V lookup: CDR1 SGHTA, CDR2 FQGNSA. The CDR3 consists of 14 residues. V was shortened by 3 bases and J by 5 bases, with 13 bases between the two germline ends. Using reference TRBV7-2 and TRBJ1-1 for the parts outside the CDR3, the full variable domain is GAGVSQSPSNKVTEKGKDVELRCDPISGHTALYWYRQSLGQGLEFLIYFQGNSAPDKSGLPSDRFSAERTGGSVSTLTIQRTQQEDSAVYLCASSFSGGLTEAFFGQGTRLTVV.